This T cell receptor (beta chain) was obtained from a study of CD8+ T cells in alopecia areata (dated by TCRdb to between 2018 and 2020). Study-level background: The treated patients took part in an open-label pilot trial in which moderate-to-severe alopecia areata was treated with oral tofacitinib at 5 to 10 mg twice daily. Tofacitinib was given for 6 to 18 months, followed by 6 months of follow-up off drug to assess delayed response and recurrence. In both human patients and the C3H/HeJ mouse model, the study applied high-throughput TCRbeta sequencing to look at T cell clonal expansion in alopecia areata. On the human side, TCRbeta sequencing was run on scalp tissue and on sorted CD4+ and CD8+ peripheral blood T cells from healthy controls and from alopecia areata patients with either patchy or totalis/universalis disease. Patients on tofacitinib were biopsied at baseline and after 4 and 24 weeks of treatment, and several of the patients also had a later scalp biopsy. Scalp clonality was compared across normal scalp (n=4), patchy alopecia areata scalp (n=8), and alopecia totalis/universalis scalp (n=8). RNA was extracted with the PAXgene miRNA kit for fixed scalp, the miRNeasy kit for PBMCs, and the RNeasy kit for mouse skin. Amplification of TCRbeta CDR3 regions was done by immunoSEQ multiplex PCR using 35 Vbeta forward primers and 13 Jbeta reverse primers. General study outcomes and caveats: TCR sequences shared between patients were less clear than in mice, possibly partly because of HLA diversity in the patient population. Compared with normal scalp, lesional scalp had higher clonality and more expanded CD8+ clones, particularly in alopecia totalis/universalis, a pattern that suggests antigenic drive. Unlike mouse skin, which is dominated by gammadelta T cells, normal human skin has resident alphabeta T cells that are also sequenced, and this complicates analysis of the scalp TCR repertoire.

Library preparation employed the immunoSEQ multiplex PCR assay. For TCR sequencing, RNA was extracted from every sample and reverse transcribed into cDNA to serve as template. SuperScript III was used to make first-strand cDNA, primed with a 2:1 mix of oligo-dT and random hexamers. Amplification bias was assessed with a synthetic immune receptor repertoire, and residual bias was removed computationally. Processing in the source paper ran as follows. Raw reads were preprocessed for error removal, and CDR3 was defined according to IMGT conventions as running from the conserved cysteine to phenylalanine. Clonality was calculated as 1 minus Shannon entropy normalized by log2 of the number of productive unique TCRs. Whether scalp clones were CD4 or CD8 was inferred by matching scalp TCRbeta sequences against CD4 and CD8 repertoires sorted from blood. TCRdb stores this immuneACCESS table with in-frame sequences only. Part of the clones is absent; in the studies checked, under half of the shortfall reflects unresolved V genes, and no reason is known for the rest. D and trimming come from the DNA, and the V and J calls and clone size come from that table. The sample data list just under 7,500 clones, and roughly 67% of these were observed just once. The ten top clones hold roughly 15% of the sample.

The time point label corresponds to: baseline before oral tofacitinib. Peripheral blood and lesional scalp punch biopsies were obtained from patients with alopecia areata. Scalp biopsies from humans were placed right away in PAXgene tissue containers for fixation. This clone was counted a few times. Its antigen specificity is not known. An end of the junction differs from the germline gene, which may be a read error. From its cysteine to its phenylalanine, the CDR3 spans 12 amino acids. Only the CDR3 DNA is retained, 36 bases long and in frame from the first base. Based on the germline V gene, the CDR1 and CDR2 sequences are SGHRS and YFSETQ.

The specimen comprised skin, sampled at week 0. The chain uses TRBV5-1 and TRBJ2-7, with the D gene uncertain. The clonotype was recovered from a human donor with alopecia areata. The DNA sequence reads TGTGCCAGCAGCTTGGCGGCCTACGAGCAGTACTTC. It translates to CASSLAAYEQYF.